This T cell receptor beta chain is from a study of cytomegalovirus exposure and HLA in healthy donors. The PCR made use of 60 Vbeta and 13 Jbeta primers. Assay: immunoSEQ multiplex PCR; the TCRdb copy retains only in-frame clones and omits some. The sample gives roughly 140,000 clones, about 70% of which show up once; around 3.7% is in the top ten. The receptor was isolated from a man younger than 35 in good health and CMV-seronegative. Sequences were obtained from PBMCs.

In DNA, the CDR3 is TGTGCCAGCAGCTTAGAAAGGAACAGCCTCTCCTACGAGCAGTACTTC. Translating it yields CASSLERNSLSYEQYF. J is TRBJ2-7 and V is TRBV7-9; D gene uncertain. V lost 1 base and J 0 bases, leaving 13 bases between the germline ends. The CDR3 covers 16 residues. Germline V lookup: CDR1 SEHNR, CDR2 FQNEAQ (reference sequence).